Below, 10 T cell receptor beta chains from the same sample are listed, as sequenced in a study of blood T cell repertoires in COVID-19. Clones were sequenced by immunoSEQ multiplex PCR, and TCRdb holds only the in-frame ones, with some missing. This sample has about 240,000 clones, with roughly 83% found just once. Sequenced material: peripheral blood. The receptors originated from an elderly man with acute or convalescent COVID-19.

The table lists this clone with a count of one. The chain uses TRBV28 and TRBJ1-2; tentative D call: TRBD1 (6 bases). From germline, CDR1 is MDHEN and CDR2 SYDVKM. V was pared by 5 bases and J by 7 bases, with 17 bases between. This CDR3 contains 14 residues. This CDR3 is CASSPTATGGGYTF. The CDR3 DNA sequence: TGTGCCAGCAGTCCCACAGCGACAGGAGGTGGCTACACCTTC.

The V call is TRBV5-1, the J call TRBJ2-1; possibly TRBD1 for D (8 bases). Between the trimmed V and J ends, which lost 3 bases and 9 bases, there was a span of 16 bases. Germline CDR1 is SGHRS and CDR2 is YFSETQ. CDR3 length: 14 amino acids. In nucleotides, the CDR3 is TGCGCCAGCAGCTCAGGACAGGGAGGGGTTGAGCAGTTCTTC. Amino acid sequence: CASSSGQGGVEQFF.

CDR3 bases: TGCGCCAGCAGCTTGGTGGGGCAGAACACCGGGGAGCTGTTTTTT. Translated: CASSLVGQNTGELFF. The V and J genes are TRBV5-1 and TRBJ2-2; maybe TRBD1 (5 bases). The V gene lost 0 bases and the J gene lost 1 base, with 7 bases spanning the gap. Germline V gene sequence: CDR1 SGHRS, CDR2 YFSETQ. There are 15 residues in the CDR3.

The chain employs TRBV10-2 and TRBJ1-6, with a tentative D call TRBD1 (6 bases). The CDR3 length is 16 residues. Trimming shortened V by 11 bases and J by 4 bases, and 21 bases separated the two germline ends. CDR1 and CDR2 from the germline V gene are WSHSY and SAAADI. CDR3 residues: CAALGGPNRYNSPLHF. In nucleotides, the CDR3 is TGCGCCGCCCTAGGGGGACCCAACCGGTATAATTCACCCCTCCACTTT.

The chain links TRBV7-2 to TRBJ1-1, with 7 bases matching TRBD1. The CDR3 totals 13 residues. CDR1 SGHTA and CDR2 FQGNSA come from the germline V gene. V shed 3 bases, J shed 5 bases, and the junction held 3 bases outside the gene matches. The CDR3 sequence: CASSLDRLTEAFF. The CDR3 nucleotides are TGTGCCAGCAGCTTGGACAGGTTGACTGAAGCTTTCTTT.

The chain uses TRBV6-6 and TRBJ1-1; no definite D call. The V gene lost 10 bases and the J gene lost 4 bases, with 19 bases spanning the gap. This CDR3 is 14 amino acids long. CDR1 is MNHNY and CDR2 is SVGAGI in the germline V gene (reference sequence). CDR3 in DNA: TGTGCCACCCTACCCAGGATAGAGGGCACTGAAGCTTTCTTT. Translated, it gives CATLPRIEGTEAFF.

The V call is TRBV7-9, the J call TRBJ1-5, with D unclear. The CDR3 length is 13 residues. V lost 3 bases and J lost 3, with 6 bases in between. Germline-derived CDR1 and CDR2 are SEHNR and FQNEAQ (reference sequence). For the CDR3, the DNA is TGTGCCAGCAGCTTTTATTCCAATCAGCCCCAGCATTTT. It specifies CASSFYSNQPQHF. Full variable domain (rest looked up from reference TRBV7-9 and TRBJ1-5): DTGVSQNPRHKITKRGQNVTFRCDPISEHNRLYWYRQTLGQGPEFLTYFQNEAQLEKSRLLSDRFSAERPKGSFSTLEIQRTEQGDSAMYLCASSFYSNQPQHFGDGTRLSIL.

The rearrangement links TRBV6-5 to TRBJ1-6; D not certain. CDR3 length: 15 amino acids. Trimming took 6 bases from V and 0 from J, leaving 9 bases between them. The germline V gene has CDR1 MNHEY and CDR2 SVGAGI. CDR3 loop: CASSPSPSYNSPLHF. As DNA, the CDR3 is TGTGCCAGCAGCCCATCCCCCTCCTATAATTCACCCCTCCACTTT.

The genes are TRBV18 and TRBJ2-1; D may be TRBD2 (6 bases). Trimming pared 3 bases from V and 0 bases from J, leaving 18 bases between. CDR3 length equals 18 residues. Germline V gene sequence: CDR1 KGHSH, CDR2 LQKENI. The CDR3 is CASSPQQSGLLSYNEQFF. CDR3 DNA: TGTGCCAGCTCACCTCAGCAGAGCGGGCTCCTCTCCTACAATGAGCAGTTCTTC. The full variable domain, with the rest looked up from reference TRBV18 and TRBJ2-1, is NAGVMQNPRHLVRRRGQEARLRCSPMKGHSHVYWYRQLPEEGLKFMVYLQKENIIDESGMPKERFSAEFPKEGPSILRIQQVVRGDSAAYFCASSPQQSGLLSYNEQFFGPGTRLTVL.

The CDR3 region has the DNA TGTGCCAGCAGCTTAAGGTCGCGGGAGGGAAGGTACTTC. Residues: CASSLRSREGRYF. V usage is TRBV11-2 and J usage is TRBJ2-7; 9 bases align to TRBD2. CDR3 length: 13 amino acids. Trimming at V came to 2 bases and at J to 12 bases, leaving 8 bases not matched to a gene. The germline V gene has CDR1 SGHAT and CDR2 FQNNGV.